The 4 T cell receptor beta chains below all came from one sample that was sequenced in a study of vaccination effects on CD4 cells after COVID-19. Sequencing used immunoSEQ multiplex PCR; TCRdb keeps in-frame clones, though not all of them. The sample has more than 60,000 clones, approximately 72% seen once. Their antigens are not known. The authors isolated CD4+ T cells after around 9 days of culture. Here the sequenced sample was CD4+ T cells from PBMCs cultured without peptide, taken before COVID-19 vaccination. These receptors all stem from a human donor who had a prior SARS-CoV-2 infection.

The chain carries TRBV9 and TRBJ2-3, with TRBD1 identical over 8 bases. Germline trimming cut 4 bases from V and 4 bases from J; bases unmatched to any gene: 11. The CDR3 spans 16 residues. CDR1 is SGDLS and CDR2 is YYNGEE in the germline V gene. This CDR3 is CASSLQTGAFSDTQYF. In DNA form, the CDR3 reads TGTGCCAGCAGCCTCCAGACAGGGGCGTTCTCAGATACGCAGTATTTT.

The V call is TRBV5-4, the J call TRBJ2-1; D is uncertain. V was trimmed by 3 bases and J by 5 bases, leaving 6 bases between them. The CDR3 runs to 12 residues. Per the germline V gene, CDR1 is SGHNT and CDR2 is YYREEE (reference sequence). As DNA, the CDR3 is TGTGCCAGCAGCTCATGGGACAATGAGCAGTTCTTC. Its translation is CASSSWDNEQFF.

This clone was detected once. This chain links TRBV15 with TRBJ2-1; possibly TRBD2 for D (5 bases). The CDR3 covers 16 residues. V lost 2 bases, J lost 0 bases, and 11 bases lay in between. Germline V gene lookup returns CDR1 LNHNV and CDR2 YYDKDF (reference sequence). CDR3 sequence: CATSRQAASSYNEQFF. Written as DNA, the CDR3 is TGTGCCACCAGCAGACAAGCGGCCAGCTCCTACAATGAGCAGTTCTTC.

The chain uses TRBV11-2 and TRBJ2-4; TRBD1 aligns across 8 bases. V gave up 5 bases and J gave up 6 bases; unmatched junction bases: 3. CDR1 is SGHAT and CDR2 is FQNNGV in the germline V gene. This CDR3 has 13 amino acids. The CDR3 protein is CASSQDRVNIQYF. For the CDR3, the DNA is TGTGCCAGCAGCCAGGACAGGGTAAACATTCAGTACTTC.